This T cell receptor (beta chain) was captured in a study of T cell repertoires in cytomegalovirus infection. The study's findings and limits: Identification of carriers of CMV plus the relevant HLA was achieved through cumulative public TCR beta family frequency.

A single record per CDR3 protein comes from TCRdb applying MiXCR to the reads. The sample yields hundreds of thousands of distinct CDR3 sequences, about 42% seen once. The CDR3 is 15 amino acids. Germline V gene sequence: CDR1 LGHNA, CDR2 YNFKEQ. Trimming left V 4 bases short and J 6 bases short, with 18 bases between. On this clonotype: What it binds is not known.

The chain has TRBV4-2 and TRBJ1-2, with D hard to call. The clonotype was recovered from a human donor in good health (CMV status not recorded). Some clones in this sample may be carry-over from other donors' samples. The material was cultured PBMCs, obtained from culture after CMV antigen stimulation. This CDR3 reads CASSLTTLPSDGYTF. CDR3 sequence (DNA): TGTGCCAGCAGCCTAACTACATTACCCTCGGATGGCTACACCTTC.